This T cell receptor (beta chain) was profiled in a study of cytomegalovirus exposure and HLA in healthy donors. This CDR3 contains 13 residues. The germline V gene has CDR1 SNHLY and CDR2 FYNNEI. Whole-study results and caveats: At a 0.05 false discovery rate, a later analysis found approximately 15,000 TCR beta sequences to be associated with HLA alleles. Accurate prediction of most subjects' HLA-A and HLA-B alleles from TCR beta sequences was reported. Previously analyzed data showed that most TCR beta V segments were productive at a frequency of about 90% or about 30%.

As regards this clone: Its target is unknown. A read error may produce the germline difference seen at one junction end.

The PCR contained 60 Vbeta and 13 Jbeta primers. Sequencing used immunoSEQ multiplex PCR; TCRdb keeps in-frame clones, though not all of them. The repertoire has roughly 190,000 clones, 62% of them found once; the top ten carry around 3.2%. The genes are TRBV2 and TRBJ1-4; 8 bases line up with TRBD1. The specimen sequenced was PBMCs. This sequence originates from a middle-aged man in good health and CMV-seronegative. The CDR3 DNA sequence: TGTGCCAGCAGTGTAACTTCGAGGGGGGACAGGTATTTT. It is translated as CASSVTSRGDRYF.